The 17 T cell receptor beta chains below were found in one sample sequenced in a study of Ad26.COV2.S vaccination and SARS-CoV-2 variants. Measured with immunoSEQ multiplex PCR; TCRdb has only the in-frame clones, and not every one. The sample shows 440,000 or so clones, 80% to 90% of them seen only once. Noted treatment: roughly 20 received Ad26.COV2.S at low or high dose, single or two shots; 5 received placebo; per-sample allocation not given. Sampling was done on day 63 after the first vaccine or placebo injection. The sample in question was peripheral blood, obtained in a trial of Ad26.COV2.S vaccine versus placebo. Receptors originate from a person between 18 and 65 years old who received the Ad26.COV2.S COVID-19 vaccine or a placebo.

In its sample, this clone was seen once. The rearrangement links TRBV30 to TRBJ1-1, with a weak D call TRBD1 (6 bases). V was clipped by 0 bases and J by 4 bases, with 6 bases between them. The germline CDR1 and CDR2 sequences are GTSNPN and SVGIG (reference sequence). The length of the CDR3 is 12 residues. CDR3 coding DNA: TGTGCCTGGAGTGTACAGGGCACTGAAGCTTTCTTT. It is translated as CAWSVQGTEAFF.

The gene calls are TRBV7-9 and TRBJ2-2; D is possibly TRBD1 (6 bases). V was cut by 7 bases and J by 1 base, with 13 bases left in between. The CDR3 is 15 residues long. Per germline, CDR1 SEHNR and CDR2 FQNEAQ (reference sequence). CDR3 sequence: CASISHRVNTGELFF. The CDR3 region has the DNA TGTGCCAGCATAAGTCACAGGGTGAACACCGGGGAGCTGTTTTTT.

On this clone itself: Other DNA sequences from this sample encode an identical CDR3 as well. The chain recombines TRBV7-9 with TRBJ1-4; 7 bases are shared with TRBD1. Germline V gene sequence: CDR1 SEHNR, CDR2 FQNEAQ (reference sequence). Losses at the gene ends were 4 bases for V and 7 bases for J; bases not matched to a gene: 3. This CDR3 has 13 amino acids. CDR3 coding DNA: TGTGCCAGCAGCTCGACAGGGTTTGAAAAACTGTTTTTT. Amino acid sequence: CASSSTGFEKLFF.

The chain links TRBV7-9 to TRBJ1-2; 7 positions match TRBD1. The trim removed 5 bases at V and 1 base at J, leaving 13 bases unmatched. Germline V gene lookup returns CDR1 SEHNR and CDR2 FQNEAQ (reference sequence). There are 17 residues in the CDR3. CDR3 region: CASSPMTGTAYNYGYTF. Here the CDR3 DNA reads TGTGCCAGCAGCCCGATGACCGGGACAGCTTATAACTATGGCTACACCTTC.

Only one count was recorded for this clone. V usage is TRBV7-9 and J usage is TRBJ1-2, with D unclear. Germline V gene lookup returns CDR1 SEHNR and CDR2 FQNEAQ (reference sequence). Between the trimmed V and J ends, which lost 1 base and 1 base, there was a span of 10 bases. CDR3 length equals 15 residues. CDR3 DNA: TGTGCCAGCAGCTTAGGTCCAGGCCTTAACTATGGCTACACCTTC. As protein: CASSLGPGLNYGYTF.

The chain carries TRBV30 and TRBJ2-7; 7 nucleotides match TRBD1. The CDR3 runs 13 residues. The germline V gene encodes CDR1 GTSNPN and CDR2 SVGIG (reference sequence). Trimming cost V 3 bases and J 3 bases; bases outside gene matches: 5. CDR3 protein: CAWRRQGRYEQYF. The CDR3 DNA sequence: TGTGCCTGGAGACGACAGGGACGCTACGAGCAGTACTTC.

This chain uses TRBV12-3 or TRBV12-4 with TRBJ2-7; 7 bases line up with TRBD1. CDR3 length: 13 amino acids. Unmatched junction bases numbered 7, after V lost 6 bases and J lost 5 bases. CDR3 bases: TGTGCCAGCAGGGTGGGACAGTCCCACGAGCAGTACTTC. Its translation: CASRVGQSHEQYF.

With regard to this clone: Other DNA variants within this sample encode the same CDR3. The V gene is TRBV7-9, the J gene TRBJ1-5, with 9 bases that match TRBD1. Germline CDR1 is SEHNR and CDR2 is FQNEAQ (reference sequence). V lost 4 bases and J lost 0; bases outside the gene matches: 1. This CDR3 is built from 15 residues. The CDR3 DNA reads TGTGCCAGCAGCTCGGGACAGGGTAGCAATCAGCCCCAGCATTTT. Protein product: CASSSGQGSNQPQHF. Variable domain in full (rest from reference TRBV7-9 and TRBJ1-5): DTGVSQNPRHKITKRGQNVTFRCDPISEHNRLYWYRQTLGQGPEFLTYFQNEAQLEKSRLLSDRFSAERPKGSFSTLEIQRTEQGDSAMYLCASSSGQGSNQPQHFGDGTRLSIL.

This chain joins TRBV18 and TRBJ1-5, with a possible D match to TRBD1 (6 bases). V lost 4 bases, J lost 2 bases, and 9 bases lay in between. The germline gives CDR1 KGHSH, CDR2 LQKENI. This CDR3 comprises 14 residues. CDR3 sequence (DNA): TGTGCCAGCTCACAGGGGGTAGGCAATCAGCCCCAGCATTTT. This gives the protein CASSQGVGNQPQHF.

The CDR3 here is CASSYTGEQPQHF. The CDR3 region has the DNA TGTGCCAGCAGTTACACGGGGGAGCAGCCCCAGCATTTT. The chain recombines TRBV6-2 or TRBV6-3 with TRBJ1-5; tentative D call: TRBD1 (5 bases). The V gene's germline CDR1 is MNHEY and CDR2 SVGEGT. The CDR3 loop spans 13 amino acids. V was trimmed by 2 bases and J by 7 bases, leaving 9 bases between them.

The chain is built from TRBV19 and TRBJ2-1; TRBD2 might be the D (6 bases). V shed 11 bases and J shed 12 bases, with 23 bases lying between them. The CDR3 length is 13 residues. Germline CDR1 reads LNHDA; CDR2 reads SQIVND (reference sequence). The CDR3 DNA follows: TGTGCCTCCATAGGAGGGCCGGTCGAAGGGCAGTTCTTC. Amino acids: CASIGGPVEGQFF. The whole variable domain, remainder taken from reference TRBV19 and TRBJ2-1, is DGGITQSPKYLFRKEGQNVTLSCEQNLNHDAMYWYRQDPGQGLRLIYYSQIVNDFQKGDIAEGYSVSREKKESFPLTVTSAQKNPTAFYLCASIGGPVEGQFFGPGTRLTVL.

The chain uses TRBV24-1 and TRBJ2-5; 10 nucleotides match TRBD2. The junction had 3 bases not matched to a gene; V was cut back by 4 bases and J by 2 bases. Germline CDR1 is KGHDR and CDR2 is SFDVKD. The CDR3 covers 15 residues. The CDR3, as DNA: TGTGCCACCAGTGAAAGGACTAGCGGACAAGAGACCCAGTACTTC. Translating gives CATSERTSGQETQYF.

V and J are TRBV2 and TRBJ2-7; possibly TRBD2 for D (7 bases). With 6 bases removed from V and 7 bases from J, the gap between germline ends came to 10 bases. Per germline, CDR1 SNHLY and CDR2 FYNNEI. The CDR3 totals 11 residues. The CDR3 DNA follows: TGTGCCAGCAGGGGGGGGCTAGAGCAGTACTTC. Translating gives CASRGGLEQYF.

This chain joins TRBV10-3 and TRBJ1-5, with TRBD1 identical over 9 bases. The CDR3 is 14 amino acids. With V trimmed by 9 bases and J by 3 bases, 6 bases remained unmatched. Germline V lookup: CDR1 ENHRY, CDR2 SYGVKD. This CDR3 reads CAIAGQGDNQPQHF. The CDR3 DNA sequence: TGTGCCATTGCGGGACAGGGCGACAATCAGCCCCAGCATTTT.

This chain uses TRBV29-1 with TRBJ1-5, with 9 positions matching TRBD1. The germline gives CDR1 SQVTM, CDR2 ANQGSEA. CDR3 size: 13 residues. Losses at the gene ends were 4 bases for V and 6 bases for J; bases not matched to a gene: 4. The CDR3 nucleotides read TGCAGCGTTGCAGGGACAGGGATTCAGCCCCAGCATTTT. This translates into CSVAGTGIQPQHF.

The chain carries TRBV2 and TRBJ2-2, with D perhaps TRBD2 (6 bases). Germline assignment: CDR1 SNHLY and CDR2 FYNNEI. Trimming took 4 bases from V and 4 from J, leaving 13 bases between them. The CDR3 extends over 15 amino acids. The CDR3, as DNA: TGTGCCAGCAGTGTGGGAGGCTTAGGCACCGGGGAGCTGTTTTTT. Protein sequence: CASSVGGLGTGELFF.

This chain connects TRBV19 to TRBJ1-5; a possible D gene is TRBD1 (6 bases). V was shortened by 8 bases and J by 2 bases, with 19 bases between the two germline ends. The CDR3 totals 16 residues. CDR1 is LNHDA, CDR2 SQIVND, per germline (reference sequence). The CDR3 sequence is CASGGGLLRGNQPQHF. For the CDR3, the DNA is TGTGCCAGTGGAGGGGGGTTGCTTCGGGGCAATCAGCCCCAGCATTTT.